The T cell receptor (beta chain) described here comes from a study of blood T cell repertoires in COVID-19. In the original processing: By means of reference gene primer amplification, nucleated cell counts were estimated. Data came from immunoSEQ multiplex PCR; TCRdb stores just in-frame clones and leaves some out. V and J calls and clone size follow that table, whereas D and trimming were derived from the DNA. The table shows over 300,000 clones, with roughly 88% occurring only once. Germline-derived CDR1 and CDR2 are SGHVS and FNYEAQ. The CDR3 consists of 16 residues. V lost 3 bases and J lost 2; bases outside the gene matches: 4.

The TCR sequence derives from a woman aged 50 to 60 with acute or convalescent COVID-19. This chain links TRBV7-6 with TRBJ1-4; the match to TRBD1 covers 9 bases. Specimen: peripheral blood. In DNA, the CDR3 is TGTGCCAGCAGCTTCGGACAGGGGCCGACTAATGAAAAACTGTTTTTT. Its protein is CASSFGQGPTNEKLFF.